The 31 T cell receptor beta chains below were found in one sample sequenced in a study of cytomegalovirus exposure and HLA in healthy donors. Vbeta (60) and Jbeta (13) primers were used in the PCR. Clones were sequenced by immunoSEQ multiplex PCR, and TCRdb holds only the in-frame ones, with some missing. The sample has over 130,000 clones; 70% to 80% are singletons. Source material: PBMCs. These receptors were taken from a woman between 40 and 55 years old in good health and CMV-seropositive.

The chain joins TRBV5-4 to TRBJ1-5; D unresolved. CDR3 length: 20 residues. Germline V lookup: CDR1 SGHNT, CDR2 YYREEE (reference sequence). V dropped 3 bases and J dropped 1 base, with 26 bases sitting between them. CDR3 coding DNA: TGTGCCAGCAGCTCCAGAGTAGCCAAAAAAGGGCGGGAGAGCAATCAGCCCCAGCATTTT. Encoded protein: CASSSRVAKKGRESNQPQHF. Combining the CDR3 with reference TRBV5-4 and TRBJ1-5 gives the whole variable domain ETGVTQSPTHLIKTRGQQVTLRCSSQSGHNTVSWYQQALGQGPQFIFQYYREEENGRGNFPPRFSGLQFPNYSSELNVNALELDDSALYLCASSSRVAKKGRESNQPQHFGDGTRLSIL.

The DNA for the CDR3 is TGTGCCAGCACCGATCGAGGGACCTACAATGAGCAGTTCTTC. Amino acid sequence: CASTDRGTYNEQFF. The chain couples TRBV6-1 to TRBJ2-1; perhaps TRBD2 as D (5 bases). The CDR3 length is 14 residues. CDR1 and CDR2 from the germline V gene are MNHNS and SASEGT. Trimming pared 7 bases from V and 2 bases from J, leaving 12 bases between.

The rearrangement joins TRBV6-5 to TRBJ1-2; D ambiguous. The CDR3 contains 16 residues. Germline-derived CDR1 and CDR2 are MNHEY and SVGAGI. V shed 2 bases and J shed 3 bases, with 16 bases lying between them. CDR3 in DNA: TGTGCCAGCAGTTACGAACCGTCCGGAGCGGACTATGGCTACACCTTC. This gives the protein CASSYEPSGADYGYTF.

Of note for this clone: It is unclear where the CDR3 begins or ends on the DNA, so no DNA is shown, and the CDR3 is as TCRdb lists it. The chain carries TRBV27 and TRBJ1-5; TRBD1 was called by the table and not checked on the DNA. Germline V gene sequence: CDR1 MNHEY, CDR2 SMNVEV (reference sequence). Both ends counted, the CDR3 spans 16 residues. CDR3 region: CASSSSARWVNQPQHF.

This chain joins TRBV4-2 and TRBJ2-5; D is perhaps TRBD1 (6 bases). V was clipped by 1 base and J by 2 bases, with 17 bases between them. Germline lookup yields CDR1 LGHNA and CDR2 YNFKEQ. The CDR3 spans 17 residues. CDR3 nucleotides: TGTGCCAGCAGCCAAGCCATCGGCGTCGGACAGCAAGAGACCCAGTACTTC. It encodes CASSQAIGVGQQETQYF.

The genes are TRBV7-9 and TRBJ1-5, with 11 nucleotides matching TRBD1. The CDR3 has 15 residues. Trimming took 4 bases from V and 5 from J; bases not matched to a gene: 4. Germline-derived CDR1 and CDR2 are SEHNR and FQNEAQ (reference sequence). The CDR3 region is CASSSGQGAHQPQHF. The CDR3 coding sequence is TGTGCCAGCAGCTCCGGACAGGGGGCGCATCAGCCCCAGCATTTT.

The J gene is TRBJ2-1, the V gene TRBV2; D gene ambiguous. CDR3 length: 13 amino acids. CDR1 is SNHLY and CDR2 is FYNNEI in the germline V gene. V was cut by 2 bases and J by 2 bases, with 4 bases left in between. The CDR3 spells CASSENTYNEQFF. The CDR3 bases are TGTGCCAGCAGTGAAAACACCTACAATGAGCAGTTCTTC.

The chain carries TRBV4-2 and TRBJ1-2, with 11 bases matching TRBD1. The V segment lost 5 bases and the J segment 7 bases; nucleotides outside the gene matches: 18. The germline V gene has CDR1 LGHNA and CDR2 YNFKEQ. CDR3 length equals 18 residues. Here the CDR3 reads CASSIPDAGTGGGSGYTF. The CDR3 DNA is TGTGCCAGCAGCATACCGGACGCCGGGACAGGGGGAGGTAGTGGCTACACCTTC.

The V call is TRBV5-6, the J call TRBJ2-5; D uncertain. This CDR3 is 13 amino acids long. Looked up from germline, CDR1 is SGHDT and CDR2 is YYEEEE. The V and J ends lost 0 bases and 7 bases respectively, with 10 bases between them. Here the CDR3 DNA reads TGTGCCAGCAGCTTGGGCTCCGGTGGGACCCAGTACTTC. This gives the protein CASSLGSGGTQYF.

The chain joins TRBV5-1 to TRBJ2-1, with D possibly being TRBD2 (6 bases). This CDR3 comprises 15 residues. V gave up 4 bases and J gave up 0 bases, with 11 bases separating them. Germline CDR1 and CDR2: SGHRS and YFSETQ. CDR3: CASSRDSSSYNEQFF. The CDR3 coding sequence is TGCGCCAGCAGCCGGGACTCTAGCTCCTACAATGAGCAGTTCTTC.

This chain uses TRBV5-6 with TRBJ1-2; D gene ambiguous. CDR3 length equals 14 residues. Germline loops: CDR1 SGHDT, CDR2 YYEEEE. With 4 bases removed from V and 8 bases from J, the gap between germline ends came to 18 bases. CDR3 sequence reads: CASSVFTAGYGYTF. The DNA for the CDR3 is TGTGCCAGCAGCGTGTTTACAGCGGGCTACGGCTACACCTTC.

The chain links TRBV27 to TRBJ2-2, with D maybe TRBD1 (5 bases). This CDR3 is built from 13 residues. The V end lost 6 bases, the J end lost 6 bases, and 11 bases lay between the germline ends. CDR1 is MNHEY and CDR2 is SMNVEV in the germline V gene (reference sequence). The CDR3 DNA reads TGTGCCAGCAGCCGTTCGACAGCCGGGGAGCTGTTTTTT. Translating it yields CASSRSTAGELFF.

The chain employs TRBV5-1 and TRBJ2-7; possibly TRBD1 for D (6 bases). Germline V CDR1 and CDR2: SGHRS, YFSETQ. This CDR3 contains 17 residues. V was pared by 4 bases and J by 2 bases, with 22 bases between. The CDR3 sequence: CASSLWPRGQTTYEQYF. DNA of the CDR3: TGCGCCAGCAGCCTCTGGCCCAGGGGCCAGACCACCTACGAGCAGTACTTC.

This rearrangement joins TRBV30 to TRBJ2-2, with D tentatively TRBD1 (6 bases). Trimming left V 3 bases short and J 7 bases short, with 18 bases between. Germline CDR1 is GTSNPN and CDR2 is SVGIG (reference sequence). This CDR3 comprises 15 residues. In DNA, the CDR3 is TGTGCCTGGAGACCCACAGGGACCCGGATCGGGGAGCTGTTTTTT. Protein product: CAWRPTGTRIGELFF.

The chain has TRBV30 and TRBJ1-3; 10 bases match TRBD1. CDR3 length: 14 residues. CDR1 GTSNPN and CDR2 SVGIG come from the germline V gene (reference sequence). The trim removed 1 base at V and 6 bases at J, leaving 3 bases unmatched. In nucleotides, the CDR3 is TGTGCCTGGAGTGCCGGGACAGGGGAAAACACCATATATTTT. It yields the protein CAWSAGTGENTIYF.

The V and J genes are TRBV10-3 and TRBJ2-3; 7 bases line up with TRBD1. The length of the CDR3 is 13 residues. The germline CDR1 and CDR2 sequences are ENHRY and SYGVKD. Trimming cost V 10 bases and J 3 bases; bases outside gene matches: 7. The CDR3 DNA reads TGTGCCACCCAAGGGGGCCCTACAGATACGCAGTATTTT. Its protein is CATQGGPTDTQYF.

This clone was seen only once. The CDR3 sequence: CASSISARAAYEQYF. CDR3 coding DNA: TGTGCCAGTAGTATATCCGCCAGGGCTGCCTACGAGCAGTACTTC. The rearrangement uses TRBV19 and TRBJ2-7; TRBD1 is a possible D gene (5 bases). Trimming removed 2 bases from V and 2 bases from J, with 13 bases in between. The CDR3 covers 15 residues. Germline V CDR1 and CDR2: LNHDA, SQIVND (reference sequence).

Notes on this clone: The same CDR3 arises from other DNA sequences in this sample as well. J is TRBJ2-5 and V is TRBV30; D gene ambiguous. Germline V gene sequence: CDR1 GTSNPN, CDR2 SVGIG (reference sequence). The CDR3 extends over 13 amino acids. V was clipped by 2 bases and J by 2 bases, with 9 bases between them. CDR3 loop: CAWSRQTQETQYF. Here the CDR3 DNA reads TGTGCCTGGAGTAGGCAGACTCAAGAGACCCAGTACTTC.

V is TRBV9 and J is TRBJ2-7, with TRBD2 as a possible D gene (7 bases). The CDR3 loop spans 15 amino acids. CDR1 is SGDLS and CDR2 is YYNGEE in the germline V gene. V dropped 0 bases and J dropped 0 bases, with 10 bases sitting between them. CDR3 loop: CASSVEGGGSYEQYF. The CDR3 DNA reads as TGTGCCAGCAGCGTAGAGGGGGGGGGCTCCTACGAGCAGTACTTC.

A word on this clone: The germline gene is not matched at one end of the junction; a read error may be the cause. V is TRBV7-7 and J is TRBJ2-6; tentative D call: TRBD1 (5 bases). There are 15 residues in the CDR3. The germline V gene encodes CDR1 SSHAT and CDR2 FNYEAQ (reference sequence). The CDR3 loop is CASSLDSSGANVLTF. In nucleotides, the CDR3 is TGTGCTAGCAGCTTAGACAGCTCTGGGGCCAACGTCCTGACTTTC.

This clone was seen a few times. The CDR3 region has the DNA TGTGCCAGCAGTTTGCGGGGGATTGGTGGTTCACCCCTCCACTTT. Its protein is CASSLRGIGGSPLHF. This chain joins TRBV28 and TRBJ1-6; TRBD1 is a possible D gene (5 bases). Germline CDR1 and CDR2: MDHEN and SYDVKM. The CDR3 runs to 15 residues. V lost 3 bases to trimming and J lost 9 bases, with 15 bases between them.

This clone has a single count. The genes are TRBV27 and TRBJ2-7; D is perhaps TRBD2 (5 bases). The germline V and J ends were trimmed by 5 bases and 7 bases, with 12 bases remaining between them. Germline V gene data show CDR1 as MNHEY and CDR2 as SMNVEV (reference sequence). The CDR3 covers 12 residues. CDR3 sequence (DNA): TGTGCCAGCAGTCCCCGCCCGGGAGAGCAGTACTTC. Translation: CASSPRPGEQYF.

A few counts support this clone. The chain joins TRBV27 to TRBJ2-1; the D gene is possibly TRBD2 (5 bases). V shed 3 bases and J shed 7 bases, with 22 bases lying between them. The CDR3 contains 17 residues. Germline V gives CDR1 MNHEY, CDR2 SMNVEV (reference sequence). The CDR3 protein is CASSFLSTFTGKNEQFF. The CDR3 nucleotides are TGTGCCAGCAGTTTTCTTTCCACCTTCACGGGAAAAAATGAGCAGTTCTTC.

The V gene is TRBV2, the J gene TRBJ1-1, with TRBD1 as a possible D gene (6 bases). V was trimmed by 8 bases and J by 3 bases, leaving 19 bases between them. CDR1 and CDR2 (germline): SNHLY, FYNNEI. This CDR3 comprises 15 residues. Written as DNA, the CDR3 is TGTGCCAGCTCAAGGGGGGGCGCGGCGTACACTGAAGCTTTCTTT. Its protein product is CASSRGGAAYTEAFF.

This rearrangement joins TRBV7-9 to TRBJ1-4, with a weak D call TRBD1 (6 bases). This CDR3 has 17 residues. Per the germline V gene, CDR1 is SEHNR and CDR2 is FQNEAQ (reference sequence). The V end lost 4 bases, the J end lost 4 bases, and 19 bases lay between the germline ends. CDR3 residues: CASSWVAWGGGNEKLFF. The CDR3 DNA reads TGTGCCAGCAGCTGGGTCGCGTGGGGAGGGGGTAATGAAAAACTGTTTTTT.

The chain links TRBV20-1 to TRBJ2-1; D might be TRBD2 (5 bases). Germline V lookup: CDR1 DFQATT, CDR2 SNEGSKA (reference sequence). The V and J ends lost 6 bases and 7 bases respectively, with 10 bases between them. There are 11 residues in the CDR3. CDR3 in DNA: TGCAGTGCCCCACGAGGGAATGAGCAGTTCTTC. It specifies CSAPRGNEQFF.

The chain has TRBV5-1 and TRBJ1-2; 11 bases are shared with TRBD1. The length of the CDR3 is 15 residues. CDR1 is SGHRS and CDR2 is YFSETQ in the germline V gene. The V segment lost 4 bases and the J segment 6 bases; nucleotides outside the gene matches: 8. CDR3 residues: CASSAGQGAFNGYTF. The CDR3 region has the DNA TGCGCCAGCAGCGCTGGACAGGGGGCATTTAATGGCTACACCTTC.

The chain is built from TRBV5-4 and TRBJ1-6; D perhaps matches TRBD1 (6 bases). The germline V gene has CDR1 SGHNT and CDR2 YYREEE (reference sequence). This CDR3 is 15 amino acids long. Trimming took off 4 bases at V and 7 bases at J, with 15 bases between the two ends. The CDR3 region is CASSNTGTRNSPLHF. In DNA, the CDR3 is TGTGCCAGCAGCAATACCGGGACACGCAATTCACCCCTCCACTTT. The whole variable domain, filled in from reference TRBV5-4 and TRBJ1-6, reads ETGVTQSPTHLIKTRGQQVTLRCSSQSGHNTVSWYQQALGQGPQFIFQYYREEENGRGNFPPRFSGLQFPNYSSELNVNALELDDSALYLCASSNTGTRNSPLHFGNGTRLTVT.

The CDR3 sequence: CASSLAAGGTETQYF. The CDR3 DNA is TGTGCCAGCAGCTTAGCGGCTGGCGGGACGGAGACCCAGTACTTC. The J gene is TRBJ2-5, the V gene TRBV7-6, with D perhaps TRBD2 (6 bases). V was shortened by 0 bases and J by 5 bases, with 13 bases between the two germline ends. CDR3 size: 15 residues. Germline-derived CDR1 and CDR2 are SGHVS and FNYEAQ.

A note on this clone: Other DNA sequences within the sample encode an identical CDR3. DNA of the CDR3: TGTGCCAGTAGCCCTAGACAGGGAGGCTACACCTTC. This codes for CASSPRQGGYTF. The V and J genes are TRBV19 and TRBJ1-2, with 7 bases identical to TRBD1. The CDR3 spans 12 residues. Germline loops: CDR1 LNHDA, CDR2 SQIVND (reference sequence). The V gene end was trimmed by 6 bases and the J gene end by 8 bases; junction bases not matched to a gene: 6.

This clone came up a few times. The chain couples TRBV5-1 to TRBJ2-7; weak D call: TRBD2 (5 bases). Trimming cost V 7 bases and J 6 bases, with 11 bases left between them. The CDR3 length is 11 residues. CDR1 and CDR2 from the germline V gene are SGHRS and YFSETQ. CDR3 amino acids: CASGVGGEQYF. For the CDR3, the DNA is TGCGCCAGCGGGGTAGGAGGCGAGCAGTACTTC.